This T cell receptor (beta chain) was observed in a study of blood T cell repertoires in COVID-19. Study details: Material from acute and convalescent COVID-19 was sourced from the United States, Italy and Spain.

As handled by the study authors: By means of reference gene primer amplification, nucleated cell counts were estimated. The repertoire was sequenced with immunoSEQ multiplex PCR; TCRdb's copy has only in-frame clones and lacks some. The V and J calls and the clone size are those of that table, but D and trimming were determined from the DNA. The sample consists of about 13,000 clones, about 86% of them appearing once. Sequencing used peripheral blood. This TCR was recovered from a man older than 75 with acute or convalescent COVID-19.

The CDR3 region has the DNA TGTGCCAGCAGACTCAGGGGATTAGCGGGTAGCTATGGCTACACCTTC. Protein product: CASRLRGLAGSYGYTF. This chain links TRBV27 with TRBJ1-2; weak D call: TRBD1 (6 bases). From germline, CDR1 is MNHEY and CDR2 SMNVEV (reference sequence). The CDR3 has 16 amino acids. V lost 6 bases and J 4 bases, leaving 21 bases between the germline ends.